A single sample gave rise to the 25 T cell receptor beta chains below, sequenced in a study of siplizumab effects on memory and regulatory T cells (dated by TCRdb to the late 2010s). Receptor amplification or capture employed the immunoSEQ multiplex PCR assay. TCRdb limited this immuneACCESS table to in-frame rearrangements with V and J called. A share of clones is missing; checked studies link under half to unresolved V genes, and the rest is unexplained. The sample table holds about 100,000 clones, of which approximately 90% were seen once. Of the sample, approximately 0.71% is held by the ten largest clones. Material for sequencing was Tregs sorted from blood. The receptor set was obtained from a human donor in good health.

The genes are TRBV4-3 and TRBJ2-3; 14 bases are a match to TRBD2. The CDR3 runs 16 residues. Germline V gene data show CDR1 as LGHNA and CDR2 as YSLEER. The junction had 5 bases not matched to a gene; V was cut back by 3 bases and J by 6 bases. The CDR3 nucleotides are TGCGCCAGCAGCCATCCGGGACTAGCGGGAGCTGATACGCAGTATTTT. Amino acid sequence: CASSHPGLAGADTQYF.

This sequence joins TRBV2 and TRBJ2-1; D is perhaps TRBD2 (6 bases). The CDR3 loop spans 15 amino acids. Germline CDR1 SNHLY, CDR2 FYNNEI. V was clipped by 7 bases and J by 7 bases, with 20 bases between them. CDR3 nucleotides: TGTGCCAGCACTGTTGTCGGCGGGACGGGTAATGAGCAGTTCTTC. It yields the protein CASTVVGGTGNEQFF.

This clone was counted once. The chain carries TRBV5-4 and TRBJ2-1, with D perhaps matching TRBD2 (6 bases). Trimming removed 5 bases from V and 6 bases from J, with 18 bases in between. CDR3 length: 15 residues. Germline CDR1 SGHNT, CDR2 YYREEE (reference sequence). The CDR3: CASSMDSRDVNEQFF. The DNA for the CDR3 is TGTGCCAGCAGTATGGACTCGCGGGATGTCAATGAGCAGTTCTTC.

The genes are TRBV6-5 and TRBJ2-1; 7 bases fit TRBD1. Germline V gene data show CDR1 as MNHEY and CDR2 as SVGAGI. CDR3 length equals 14 residues. V shed 10 bases, J shed 2 bases, and the junction held 8 bases outside the gene matches. CDR3 sequence reads: CATSTGMPYNEQFF. As DNA, the CDR3 is TGTGCCACTTCGACAGGGATGCCCTACAATGAGCAGTTCTTC.

Points on this clone: Other DNA sequences in the sample encode the same CDR3. The rearrangement uses TRBV5-1 and TRBJ2-7; no clear D. With 0 bases removed from V and 0 bases from J, the gap between germline ends came to 7 bases. Germline V gives CDR1 SGHRS, CDR2 YFSETQ. This CDR3 is 14 amino acids long. Written as DNA, the CDR3 is TGCGCCAGCAGCTTGGCGGGCAGCTCCTACGAGCAGTACTTC. It yields the protein CASSLAGSSYEQYF.

The chain joins TRBV2 to TRBJ2-6; D gene uncertain. Germline V lookup: CDR1 SNHLY, CDR2 FYNNEI. Trimming pared 0 bases from V and 4 bases from J, leaving 4 bases between. The CDR3 runs 14 residues. The CDR3 nucleotides read TGTGCCAGCAGTGAAGCGCGAGGGGCCAACGTCCTGACTTTC. Translating it yields CASSEARGANVLTF.

This chain uses TRBV27 with TRBJ2-7; 10 bases match TRBD2. Germline loops: CDR1 MNHEY, CDR2 SMNVEV (reference sequence). The CDR3 sequence is 15 residues long. J lost 0 bases, V lost 4 bases, and 3 bases had no gene match. The CDR3 DNA reads TGTGCCAGCAGTTCACCTAGCGGGAGCTCCTACGAGCAGTACTTC. Residues: CASSSPSGSSYEQYF.

The chain couples TRBV9 to TRBJ2-1; D possibly uses TRBD1 or TRBD2 (5 bases each). The CDR3 extends over 14 amino acids. Germline V gives CDR1 SGDLS, CDR2 YYNGEE. V dropped 4 bases and J dropped 7 bases, with 15 bases sitting between them. The CDR3 here is CASSPPDWGNEQFF. In DNA, the CDR3 is TGTGCCAGCAGCCCACCGGACTGGGGGAATGAGCAGTTCTTC.

J is TRBJ2-3 and V is TRBV6-5; D call uncertain. CDR3 size: 12 residues. The germline V gene has CDR1 MNHEY and CDR2 SVGAGI. Trimming pared 6 bases from V and 2 bases from J, leaving 6 bases between. DNA of the CDR3: TGTGCCAGCAGGCCTAACACAGATACGCAGTATTTT. Its protein is CASRPNTDTQYF.

The chain recombines TRBV11-2 with TRBJ2-3; TRBD1 matches 7 bases. Germline CDR1 is SGHAT and CDR2 is FQNNGV. J was trimmed by 2 bases and V by 8 bases; bases with no gene match: 10. The CDR3 has 15 amino acids. This CDR3 is CASRTTGALTDTQYF. CDR3 nucleotide sequence: TGTGCCAGCCGCACCACAGGGGCCCTCACAGATACGCAGTATTTT.

This chain connects TRBV29-1 to TRBJ2-7; TRBD2 is a possible D gene (5 bases). Germline V gene lookup returns CDR1 SQVTM and CDR2 ANQGSEA. The CDR3 has 12 amino acids. Trimming removed 5 bases at V and 3 bases at J, with 11 bases between. The CDR3 loop is CSVTPGGYEQYF. DNA of the CDR3: TGCAGCGTTACTCCTGGAGGCTACGAGCAGTACTTC.

This chain connects TRBV7-3 to TRBJ2-2; the D is unclear. This CDR3 contains 14 residues. Germline assignment: CDR1 SGHTA and CDR2 FQGTGA. The germline V and J ends were trimmed by 3 bases and 1 base, with 6 bases remaining between them. The CDR3 nucleotides are TGTGCCAGCAGCTTGGCAGAGAACACCGGGGAGCTGTTTTTT. Its translation: CASSLAENTGELFF.

This sequence joins TRBV28 and TRBJ1-2, with unresolved D. Germline CDR1 and CDR2: MDHEN and SYDVKM. CDR3 length equals 13 residues. The V end lost 6 bases, the J end lost 4 bases, and 12 bases lay between the germline ends. The CDR3 nucleotides are TGTGCCAGCAGCCCTGGACGGCCCTATGGCTACACCTTC. Protein: CASSPGRPYGYTF.

The chain combines TRBV19 with TRBJ1-3; D unclear. Looked up from germline, CDR1 is LNHDA and CDR2 is SQIVND (reference sequence). With 3 bases removed from V and 3 bases from J, the gap between germline ends came to 12 bases. The CDR3 length is 15 residues. In DNA form, the CDR3 reads TGTGCCAGTAGTATGTTAGGGATGGTTGGAAACACCATATATTTT. This sequence encodes CASSMLGMVGNTIYF.

This rearrangement joins TRBV18 to TRBJ2-7; TRBD2 might be the D (6 bases). Germline V gives CDR1 KGHSH, CDR2 LQKENI. The CDR3 totals 14 residues. V was trimmed by 6 bases and J by 4 bases, leaving 16 bases between them. The CDR3 bases are TGTGCCAGCTCTCAAAGACTAGAGGGGTACGAGCAGTACTTC. It encodes CASSQRLEGYEQYF.

V and J are TRBV5-1 and TRBJ1-1; perhaps TRBD1 as D (5 bases). Deletions cut 3 bases from V and 5 bases from J, with 17 bases between. This CDR3 is built from 15 residues. Germline values: CDR1 SGHRS, CDR2 YFSETQ. Written as DNA, the CDR3 is TGCGCCAGCAGCTGGAGGTCGGGGGGAAGGACTGAAGCTTTCTTT. Protein product: CASSWRSGGRTEAFF.

The chain employs TRBV19 and TRBJ2-5, with D possibly called TRBD1 or TRBD2 (5 bases each). CDR3 length: 15 amino acids. The germline V gene has CDR1 LNHDA and CDR2 SQIVND (reference sequence). V was shortened by 5 bases and J by 2 bases, with 15 bases between the two germline ends. In DNA form, the CDR3 reads TGTGCCAGTAGTCGGATGGGACGTATACAAGAGACCCAGTACTTC. It translates to CASSRMGRIQETQYF. The variable domain in full, with the rest retrieved from reference TRBV19 and TRBJ2-5, is DGGITQSPKYLFRKEGQNVTLSCEQNLNHDAMYWYRQDPGQGLRLIYYSQIVNDFQKGDIAEGYSVSREKKESFPLTVTSAQKNPTAFYLCASSRMGRIQETQYFGPGTRLLVL.

The chain has TRBV2 and TRBJ2-1, with D unclear. Germline lookup yields CDR1 SNHLY and CDR2 FYNNEI. The CDR3 has 14 amino acids. V was cut by 10 bases and J by 5 bases, with 18 bases left in between. CDR3 in amino acids: CATDVSETNNEQFF. As DNA, the CDR3 is TGTGCCACCGATGTATCCGAGACCAACAATGAGCAGTTCTTC.

The rearrangement joins TRBV5-1 to TRBJ2-2, with D perhaps matching TRBD1 (6 bases). Germline V gene sequence: CDR1 SGHRS, CDR2 YFSETQ. The CDR3 length is 15 residues. With 0 bases removed from V and 4 bases from J, the gap between germline ends came to 10 bases. In DNA, the CDR3 is TGCGCCAGCAGCTTGGCCCCAGGGGTCACCGGGGAGCTGTTTTTT. Protein: CASSLAPGVTGELFF.

CDR3 nucleotide sequence: TGCGCCAGCAGCCACGGGGTGGCGGGGGAAAACATTCAGTACTTC. Its protein is CASSHGVAGENIQYF. The genes are TRBV10-2 and TRBJ2-4; 7 positions match TRBD2. J gave up 5 bases and V 6 bases, and 10 bases lay outside the gene matches. CDR1 and CDR2 (germline): WSHSY, SAAADI. The CDR3 consists of 15 residues.

The rearrangement links TRBV28 to TRBJ1-5; D may be TRBD1 (5 bases). The CDR3 totals 18 residues. CDR1 and CDR2 (germline): MDHEN, SYDVKM. With 5 bases removed from V and 11 bases from J, the gap between germline ends came to 31 bases. The CDR3 reads CASSRKFSGTPRRMAQHF. The CDR3 DNA follows: TGTGCCAGCAGTCGTAAATTTTCCGGGACCCCGCGCCGGATGGCCCAGCATTTT.

The V gene is TRBV27, the J gene TRBJ1-5; maybe TRBD1 (6 bases). With 2 bases removed from V and 3 bases from J, the gap between germline ends came to 8 bases. Germline V gene data show CDR1 as MNHEY and CDR2 as SMNVEV (reference sequence). This CDR3 is 14 amino acids long. Here the CDR3 reads CASSLKGDNQPQHF. The CDR3 DNA reads TGTGCCAGCAGTTTAAAGGGGGACAATCAGCCCCAGCATTTT.

The gene calls are TRBV5-1 and TRBJ2-6, with 9 positions matching TRBD1. CDR1 and CDR2 from the germline V gene are SGHRS and YFSETQ. The CDR3 loop spans 19 amino acids. With V trimmed by 0 bases and J by 0 bases, 7 bases remained unmatched. The chain's CDR3 is CASSLALRQGVSGANVLTF. CDR3 coding DNA: TGCGCCAGCAGCTTGGCCCTACGACAGGGGGTCTCTGGGGCCAACGTCCTGACTTTC.

In nucleotides, the CDR3 is TGTGCCAGCAGCTTAGCGAACGGGGCTAGCGGGACTTACAATGAGCAGTTCTTC. Amino acids: CASSLANGASGTYNEQFF. The gene calls are TRBV7-8 and TRBJ2-1; 9 bases agree with TRBD2. Unmatched junction bases numbered 10, after V lost 0 bases and J lost 4 bases. Germline CDR1 is SGHVS and CDR2 is FQNEAQ. The CDR3 has 18 amino acids.

The gene calls are TRBV7-9 and TRBJ2-1; 8 bases line up with TRBD2. The V gene end was trimmed by 9 bases and the J gene end by 5 bases; junction bases not matched to a gene: 3. The V gene's germline CDR1 is SEHNR and CDR2 FQNEAQ (reference sequence). The CDR3 runs 12 residues. CDR3 loop: CASSGNNNEQFF. The CDR3 DNA sequence: TGTGCCAGTAGCGGGAATAACAATGAGCAGTTCTTC. The full variable domain, in which reference TRBV7-9 and TRBJ2-1 provide the parts outside the CDR3, is DTGVSQNPRHKITKRGQNVTFRCDPISEHNRLYWYRQTLGQGPEFLTYFQNEAQLEKSRLLSDRFSAERPKGSFSTLEIQRTEQGDSAMYLCASSGNNNEQFFGPGTRLTVL.